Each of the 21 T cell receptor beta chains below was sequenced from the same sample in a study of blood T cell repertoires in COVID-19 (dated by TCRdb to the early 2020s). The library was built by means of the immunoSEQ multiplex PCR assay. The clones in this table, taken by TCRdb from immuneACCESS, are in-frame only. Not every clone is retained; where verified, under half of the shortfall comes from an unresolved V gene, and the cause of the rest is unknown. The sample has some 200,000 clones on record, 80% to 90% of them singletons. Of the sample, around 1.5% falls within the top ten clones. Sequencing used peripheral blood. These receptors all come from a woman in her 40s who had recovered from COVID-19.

DNA for the CDR3: TGTGCCAGCCAGGGCTCAACCTACGAGCAGTACTTC. Its translation: CASQGSTYEQYF. The chain is built from TRBV6-5 and TRBJ2-7; TRBD1 is a possible D gene (5 bases). V was pared by 8 bases and J by 2 bases, with 10 bases between. This CDR3 comprises 12 residues. Germline V gives CDR1 MNHEY, CDR2 SVGAGI.

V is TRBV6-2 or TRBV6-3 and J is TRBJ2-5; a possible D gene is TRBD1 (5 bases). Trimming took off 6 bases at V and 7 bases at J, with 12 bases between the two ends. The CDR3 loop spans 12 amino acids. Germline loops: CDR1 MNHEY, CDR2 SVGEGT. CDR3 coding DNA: TGTGCCAGCAGCCACGGCACAGGGACCCAGTACTTC. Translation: CASSHGTGTQYF.

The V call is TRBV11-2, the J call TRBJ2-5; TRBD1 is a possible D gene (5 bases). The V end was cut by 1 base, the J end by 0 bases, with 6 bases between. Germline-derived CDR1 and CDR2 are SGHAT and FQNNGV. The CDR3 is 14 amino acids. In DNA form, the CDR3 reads TGTGCCAGCAGCTTAGGGACACACCAAGAGACCCAGTACTTC. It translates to CASSLGTHQETQYF.

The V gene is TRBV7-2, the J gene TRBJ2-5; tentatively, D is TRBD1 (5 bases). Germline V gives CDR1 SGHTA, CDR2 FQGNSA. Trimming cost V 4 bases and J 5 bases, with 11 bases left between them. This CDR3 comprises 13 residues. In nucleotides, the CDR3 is TGTGCCAGCAGCTCCGGACAAGCGGAGACCCAGTACTTC. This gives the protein CASSSGQAETQYF. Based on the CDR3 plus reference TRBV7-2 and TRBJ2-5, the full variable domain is GAGVSQSPSNKVTEKGKDVELRCDPISGHTALYWYRQSLGQGLEFLIYFQGNSAPDKSGLPSDRFSAERTGGSVSTLTIQRTQQEDSAVYLCASSSGQAETQYFGPGTRLLVL.

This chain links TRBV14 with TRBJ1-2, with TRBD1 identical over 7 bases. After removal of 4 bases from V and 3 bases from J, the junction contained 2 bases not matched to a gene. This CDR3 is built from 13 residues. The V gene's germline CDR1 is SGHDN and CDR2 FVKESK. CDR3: CASSPGQDYGYTF. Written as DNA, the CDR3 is TGTGCCAGCAGCCCCGGACAGGACTATGGCTACACCTTC.

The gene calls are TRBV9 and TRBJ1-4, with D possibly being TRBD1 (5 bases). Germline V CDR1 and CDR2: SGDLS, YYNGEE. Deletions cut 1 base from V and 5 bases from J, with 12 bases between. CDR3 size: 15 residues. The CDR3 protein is CASSVSGQGNEKLFF. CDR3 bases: TGTGCCAGCAGCGTATCGGGTCAGGGAAATGAAAAACTGTTTTTT.

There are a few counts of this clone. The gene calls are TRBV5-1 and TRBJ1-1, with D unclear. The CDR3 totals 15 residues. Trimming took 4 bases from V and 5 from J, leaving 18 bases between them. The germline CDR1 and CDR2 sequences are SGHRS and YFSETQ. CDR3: CASSLEEGRPTEAFF. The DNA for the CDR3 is TGCGCCAGCAGCCTGGAGGAGGGTCGGCCAACTGAAGCTTTCTTT.

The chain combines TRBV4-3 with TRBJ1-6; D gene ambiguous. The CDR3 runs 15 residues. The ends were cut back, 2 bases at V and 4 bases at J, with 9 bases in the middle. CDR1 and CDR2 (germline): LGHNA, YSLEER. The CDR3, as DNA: TGCGCCAGCAGCCAATCAGGAAGTTATAATTCACCCCTCCACTTT. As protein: CASSQSGSYNSPLHF.

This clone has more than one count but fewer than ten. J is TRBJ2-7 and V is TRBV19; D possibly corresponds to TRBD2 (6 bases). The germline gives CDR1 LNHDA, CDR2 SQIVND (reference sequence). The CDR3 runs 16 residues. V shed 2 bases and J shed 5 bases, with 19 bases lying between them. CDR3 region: CASSIRAAAGWDEQYF. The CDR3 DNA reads TGTGCCAGTAGTATACGGGCGGCGGCGGGGTGGGACGAGCAGTACTTC.

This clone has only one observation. The CDR3 here is CASSGALAVSTDTQYF. DNA of the CDR3: TGCGCCAGCAGCGGGGCCCTAGCGGTTAGCACAGATACGCAGTATTTT. This chain uses TRBV5-1 with TRBJ2-3; 7 nucleotides align to TRBD2. CDR1 is SGHRS and CDR2 is YFSETQ in the germline V gene. V lost 4 bases to trimming and J lost 0 bases; unmatched junction nucleotides: 8. The CDR3 length is 16 residues.

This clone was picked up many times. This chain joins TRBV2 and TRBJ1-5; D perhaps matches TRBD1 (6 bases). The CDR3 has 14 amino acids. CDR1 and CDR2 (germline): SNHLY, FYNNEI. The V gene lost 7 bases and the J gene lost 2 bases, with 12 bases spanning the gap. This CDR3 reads CASNPTGGNQPQHF. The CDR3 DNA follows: TGTGCCAGCAATCCGACAGGAGGCAATCAGCCCCAGCATTTT. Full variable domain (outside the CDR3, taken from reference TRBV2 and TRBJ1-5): EPEVTQTPSHQVTQMGQEVILRCVPISNHLYFYWYRQILGQKVEFLVSFYNNEISEKSEIFDDQFSVERPDGSNFTLKIRSTKLEDSAMYFCASNPTGGNQPQHFGDGTRLSIL.

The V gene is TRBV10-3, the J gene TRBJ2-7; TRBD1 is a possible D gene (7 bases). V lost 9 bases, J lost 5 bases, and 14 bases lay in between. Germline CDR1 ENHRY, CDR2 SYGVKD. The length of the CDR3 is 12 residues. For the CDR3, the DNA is TGTGCCATAAACAGGGGCGGGGACGAGCAGTACTTC. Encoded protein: CAINRGGDEQYF.

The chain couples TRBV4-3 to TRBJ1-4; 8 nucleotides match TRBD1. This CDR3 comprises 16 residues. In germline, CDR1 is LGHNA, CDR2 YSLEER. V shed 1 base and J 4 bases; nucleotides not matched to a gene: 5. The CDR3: CASSQVRDRLNEKLFF. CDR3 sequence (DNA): TGCGCCAGCAGCCAAGTCAGGGACAGGCTTAATGAAAAACTGTTTTTT.

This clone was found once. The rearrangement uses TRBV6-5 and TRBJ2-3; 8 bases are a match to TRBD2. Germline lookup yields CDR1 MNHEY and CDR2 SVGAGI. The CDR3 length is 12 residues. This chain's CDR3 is CATGGAPDTQYF. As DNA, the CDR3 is TGTGCGACGGGGGGGGCCCCAGATACGCAGTATTTT.

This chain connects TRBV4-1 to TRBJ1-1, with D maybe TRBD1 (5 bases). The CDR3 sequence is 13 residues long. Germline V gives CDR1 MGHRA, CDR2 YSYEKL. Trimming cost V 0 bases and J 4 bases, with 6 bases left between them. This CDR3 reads CASSQDRGTEAFF. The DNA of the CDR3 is TGCGCCAGCAGCCAAGATAGGGGCACTGAAGCTTTCTTT.

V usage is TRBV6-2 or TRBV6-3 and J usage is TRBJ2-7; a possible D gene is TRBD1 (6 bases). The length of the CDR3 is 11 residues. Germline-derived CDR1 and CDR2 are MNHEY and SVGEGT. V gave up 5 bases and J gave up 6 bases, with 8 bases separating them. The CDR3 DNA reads TGTGCCAGCAGTGACAGGTCCGAGCAGTACTTC. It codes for CASSDRSEQYF.

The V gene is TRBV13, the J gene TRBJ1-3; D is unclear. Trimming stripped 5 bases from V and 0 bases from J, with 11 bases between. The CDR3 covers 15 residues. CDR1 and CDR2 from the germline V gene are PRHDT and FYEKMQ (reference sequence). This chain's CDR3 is CASSRGSSSGNTIYF. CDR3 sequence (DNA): TGTGCCAGCAGCCGGGGATCCTCCTCTGGAAACACCATATATTTT.

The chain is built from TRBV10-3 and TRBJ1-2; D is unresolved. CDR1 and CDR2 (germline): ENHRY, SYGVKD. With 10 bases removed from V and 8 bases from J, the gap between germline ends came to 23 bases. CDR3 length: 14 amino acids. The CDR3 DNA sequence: TGTGCCACCCTAGGCAGTGCGTCAGAATGGGGCTACACCTTC. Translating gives CATLGSASEWGYTF.

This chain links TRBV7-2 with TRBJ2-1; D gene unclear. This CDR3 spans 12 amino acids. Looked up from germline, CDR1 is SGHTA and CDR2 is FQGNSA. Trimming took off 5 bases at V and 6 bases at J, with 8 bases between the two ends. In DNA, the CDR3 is TGTGCCAGCAGCCCCGGTGGCAATGAGCAGTTCTTC. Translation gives CASSPGGNEQFF.

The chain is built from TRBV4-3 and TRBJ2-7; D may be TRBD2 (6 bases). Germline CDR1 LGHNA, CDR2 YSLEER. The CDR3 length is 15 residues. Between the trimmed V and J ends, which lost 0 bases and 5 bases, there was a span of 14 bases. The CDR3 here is CASSQDYWGRNEQYF. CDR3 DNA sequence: TGCGCCAGCAGCCAAGATTATTGGGGGAGGAACGAGCAGTACTTC.

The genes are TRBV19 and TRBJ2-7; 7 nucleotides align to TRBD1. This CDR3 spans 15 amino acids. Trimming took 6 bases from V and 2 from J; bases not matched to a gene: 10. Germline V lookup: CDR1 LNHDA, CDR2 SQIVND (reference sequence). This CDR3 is CASSHDGTATYEQYF. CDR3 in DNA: TGTGCCAGTAGCCACGATGGGACAGCCACCTACGAGCAGTACTTC.